Below are 6 T cell receptor beta chains sequenced from a single sample in a study of blood T cell repertoires in COVID-19 (TCRdb year 2020). Libraries were prepared through the immunoSEQ multiplex PCR assay. TCRdb holds this immuneACCESS table with in-frame rearrangements only. Some clones are missing; in checked studies, unresolved V genes explain under half, and the rest has no known cause. The sample records roughly 200,000 clones, more than 75% of which are singletons. Roughly 6% of the sample is taken by the ten largest. Sequencing was carried out using peripheral blood. These receptors were taken from a man aged 40-50 years with active or convalescent COVID-19.

This chain uses TRBV21-1 with TRBJ2-3; the D call of TRBD2 is as the table states it, not checked on the DNA. TRBV21-1 is designated a pseudogene. The CDR3 is made up of 17 amino acids. CDR3 loop: CASSKVSPSGGRNTQYF. CDR3 DNA: TGTGCCAGCAGCAAAGTTTCTCCCTCCGGGGGGAGGAACACGCAGTATTTT.

This sequence joins TRBV19 and TRBJ1-5, with 10 bases matching TRBD1. V trimming: 5 bases; J trimming: 4 bases; junction bases outside the gene matches: 2. CDR3 size: 14 residues. Germline V gene data show CDR1 as LNHDA and CDR2 as SQIVND (reference sequence). The DNA of the CDR3 is TGTGCCAGTAGTCCGGGACAGGGGAATCAGCCCCAGCATTTT. Protein product: CASSPGQGNQPQHF.

This chain joins TRBV10-2 and TRBJ2-7; 10 bases are shared with TRBD1. The CDR3 has 15 residues. J lost 2 bases, V lost 7 bases, and 8 bases had no gene match. CDR1 is WSHSY and CDR2 is SAAADI in the germline V gene. The CDR3 DNA reads TGCGCCAGCACCCCGGGACAGGGGCTTACCTACGAGCAGTACTTC. Translating it yields CASTPGQGLTYEQYF.

The chain joins TRBV24-1 to TRBJ1-1; tentative D call: TRBD1 (6 bases). The CDR3 runs 13 residues. Trimming removed 1 base from V and 11 bases from J, with 13 bases in between. Germline CDR1 and CDR2: KGHDR and SFDVKD. The CDR3 sequence is CATSDFNWGQAFF. CDR3 DNA: TGTGCCACCAGTGATTTCAATTGGGGGCAGGCTTTCTTT.

CDR3 DNA sequence: TGCGCCAGCAGCCTACAGGGGAACACCATATATTTT. It yields the protein CASSLQGNTIYF. J is TRBJ1-3 and V is TRBV5-1; 7 positions match TRBD1. Germline-derived CDR1 and CDR2 are SGHRS and YFSETQ. Unmatched junction bases numbered 2, after V lost 4 bases and J lost 7 bases. The CDR3 covers 12 residues.

The chain has TRBV6-5 and TRBJ2-2; the match to TRBD2 covers 14 bases. The CDR3 extends over 14 amino acids. Germline CDR1 MNHEY, CDR2 SVGAGI. Trimming removed 8 bases from V and 6 bases from J; junction bases left unmatched: 2. The CDR3 loop reads CASRTSGRSGELFF. CDR3 sequence (DNA): TGTGCCAGCCGGACTAGCGGGAGGTCCGGGGAGCTGTTTTTT.